This TCR beta chain appears in the sequencing data of a study of regulatory T cells in long-lasting Graves disease. Described time point: newly diagnosed GD, antithyroid drugs for less than 3 months. Scientists built the TCR library using RNA that was extracted from PBMCs. Libraries of TCR beta came from iRepertoire HTBI primers plus Arm-PCR of CDR3 regions. TCRdb fed the multiplex PCR reads into MiXCR, producing one record per CDR3 protein. Among 200,000 to 250,000 distinct CDR3 sequences listed, roughly 21% were seen once. Per the germline V gene, CDR1 is SEHNR and CDR2 is FQNEAQ (reference sequence). CDR3 length: 15 residues. V shed 5 bases and J 4 bases; nucleotides not matched to a gene: 6. This clonotype was picked up many times.

Sequenced here: peripheral blood mononuclear cells (PBMCs), sampled at new diagnosis, from a patient treated with antithyroid drugs. The rearrangement joins TRBV7-9 to TRBJ1-4; 8 positions agree with TRBD1. The receptor was derived from a female donor with Graves disease. The CDR3 protein is CASSPQGANNEKLFF. In DNA form, the CDR3 reads TGTGCCAGCAGCCCCCAGGGGGCTAATAATGAAAAACTGTTTTTT.